The TCR beta chain under discussion was sequenced for a study of lymphopenia after photon versus proton radiotherapy. Assay: immunoSEQ multiplex PCR; the TCRdb copy retains only in-frame clones and omits some. The top ten clones hold 15% to 20% of a sample with roughly 5,200 clones, around 90% of them seen once. The germline V and J ends were trimmed by 6 bases and 2 bases, with 18 bases remaining between them. This CDR3 comprises 16 residues. Germline loops: CDR1 MNHNY, CDR2 SVGAGI (reference sequence). Comment on this clone: Its antigen is not known.

The study, taken as a whole, reports: Under photons, naive T cells and diversity fell while effector/memory populations rose.

The material sequenced was peripheral blood, taken from a patient treated with photon-based radiotherapy. The chain couples TRBV6-6 to TRBJ2-3; maybe TRBD2 (6 bases). This TCR was sampled from a man between 25 and 39 years old with gastric cancer. The chain's CDR3 is CASRNSLRTITDTQYF. The CDR3 DNA reads TGTGCCAGCAGAAACAGTCTCCGGACTATCACAGATACGCAGTATTTT.